The next 22 T cell receptor beta chains were all read from a single sample in a study of early T cells in non-severe SARS-CoV-2 infection. TCRdb re-analysed the 5' RACE reads in MiXCR, keeping a single row per CDR3 protein. The sample has approximately 99,000 distinct CDR3 sequences, 9% to 14% seen once. The sample comprised whole blood. Every receptor here comes from an adult who was a healthcare worker with PCR-confirmed SARS-CoV-2 infection or an uninfected control (not recorded which).

This clonotype was seen many times. The CDR3 protein is CASSLRGISSYEQYF. In DNA, the CDR3 is TGTGCCAGCAGCTTAAGAGGGATTAGCTCCTACGAGCAGTACTTC. The gene calls are TRBV5-6 and TRBJ2-7; D may be TRBD2 (5 bases). The CDR3 contains 15 residues. Trimming took 2 bases from V and 0 from J, leaving 12 bases between them. CDR1 SGHDT and CDR2 YYEEEE come from the germline V gene.

This clonotype was seen many times. The chain has TRBV7-6 and TRBJ2-2; D is ambiguous. This CDR3 region has 16 residues. V lost 4 bases and J lost 1, with 13 bases in between. Germline CDR1 reads SGHVS; CDR2 reads FNYEAQ. The CDR3 here is CASSSVPRRNTGELFF. CDR3 sequence (DNA): TGTGCCAGCAGCTCCGTGCCTCGACGGAACACCGGGGAGCTGTTTTTT.

The J gene is TRBJ2-2, the V gene TRBV20-1, with TRBD2 matching 8 bases. V was clipped by 2 bases and J by 0 bases; unmatched bases: 2. From germline, CDR1 is DFQATT and CDR2 SNEGSKA (reference sequence). CDR3 length: 15 residues. The CDR3 sequence is CSARPGGANTGELFF. As DNA, the CDR3 is TGCAGTGCTAGACCCGGGGGGGCGAACACCGGGGAGCTGTTTTTT.

In its sample, this clonotype was seen a few times. The genes are TRBV19 and TRBJ1-5; 9 bases match TRBD1. This CDR3 contains 15 residues. The J segment lost 7 bases and the V segment lost 3 bases, leaving 7 bases of the junction unmatched. The V gene's germline CDR1 is LNHDA and CDR2 SQIVND (reference sequence). In DNA, the CDR3 is TGTGCCAGTAGTATCGGACAGGGGAATAGGCAGCCCCAGCATTTT. Amino acid sequence: CASSIGQGNRQPQHF. Together with reference TRBV19 and TRBJ1-5, the CDR3 gives the full variable domain: DGGITQSPKYLFRKEGQNVTLSCEQNLNHDAMYWYRQDPGQGLRLIYYSQIVNDFQKGDIAEGYSVSREKKESFPLTVTSAQKNPTAFYLCASSIGQGNRQPQHFGDGTRLSIL.

This clonotype was observed at least ten times. The chain is built from TRBV30 and TRBJ1-5, with D perhaps matching TRBD1 (6 bases). The V and J ends lost 2 bases and 0 bases respectively, with 8 bases between them. This CDR3 contains 14 residues. Germline V gene sequence: CDR1 GTSNPN, CDR2 SVGIG (reference sequence). CDR3 amino acids: CAWSKGGSNQPQHF. For the CDR3, the DNA is TGTGCCTGGAGTAAAGGGGGTAGCAATCAGCCCCAGCATTTT.

V usage is TRBV5-1 and J usage is TRBJ2-1; D assignment may be TRBD1 or TRBD2 (5 bases each). Germline CDR1 is SGHRS and CDR2 is YFSETQ. Trimming stripped 5 bases from V and 4 bases from J, with 16 bases between. The CDR3 has 15 residues. The CDR3 nucleotides are TGCGCCAGCAGTTCCTCCGGGACCCCGTACAATGAGCAGTTCTTC. The encoded protein is CASSSSGTPYNEQFF.

This rearrangement joins TRBV10-2 to TRBJ1-3, with unresolved D. The CDR3 spans 13 residues. V lost 6 bases to trimming and J lost 1 base, with 7 bases between them. Looked up from germline, CDR1 is WSHSY and CDR2 is SAAADI. This CDR3 is CASSRESGNTIYF. The CDR3 nucleotides are TGCGCCAGCAGCAGAGAGTCTGGAAACACCATATATTTT.

This clonotype was seen a few times. V and J are TRBV20-1 and TRBJ2-7, with TRBD1 identical over 8 bases. Germline V gives CDR1 DFQATT, CDR2 SNEGSKA (reference sequence). CDR3 length: 14 amino acids. V dropped 3 bases and J dropped 2; count of bases not matched to a gene: 6. The CDR3 region is CSAREGTGAYEQYF. CDR3 coding DNA: TGCAGTGCTAGGGAGGGGACAGGTGCCTACGAGCAGTACTTC.

This clonotype was seen more than once but under ten times. The rearrangement links TRBV29-1 to TRBJ2-5; the match to TRBD2 covers 8 bases. CDR1 and CDR2 (germline): SQVTM, ANQGSEA. V shed 7 bases, J shed 5 bases, and the junction held 6 bases outside the gene matches. CDR3 length: 12 amino acids. The CDR3 DNA reads as TGCAGCGGACGGGAGGGTGAGGAGACCCAGTACTTC. It specifies CSGREGEETQYF.

This chain uses TRBV19 with TRBJ2-7; perhaps TRBD2 as D (6 bases). The CDR3 loop spans 15 amino acids. V dropped 1 base and J dropped 7 bases, with 17 bases sitting between them. Germline lookup yields CDR1 LNHDA and CDR2 SQIVND (reference sequence). As DNA, the CDR3 is TGTGCCAGTAGTATAGTCGGGACCAGCGGAGGGGAGCAGTACTTC. The encoded protein is CASSIVGTSGGEQYF. Full variable domain (missing parts from reference TRBV19 and TRBJ2-7): DGGITQSPKYLFRKEGQNVTLSCEQNLNHDAMYWYRQDPGQGLRLIYYSQIVNDFQKGDIAEGYSVSREKKESFPLTVTSAQKNPTAFYLCASSIVGTSGGEQYFGPGTRLTVT.

This clonotype was seen only a few times. The chain links TRBV6-5 to TRBJ1-2; D is unclear. In germline, CDR1 is MNHEY, CDR2 SVGAGI. The CDR3 sequence is 13 residues long. For the CDR3, the DNA is TGTGTCCTGGGGATGCCGGGCAGCTATGGCTACACCTTC. Its translation is CVLGMPGSYGYTF.

This clonotype was seen a few times. J is TRBJ2-1 and V is TRBV5-6; D may be TRBD2 (6 bases). Germline-derived CDR1 and CDR2 are SGHDT and YYEEEE. The CDR3 sequence is 16 residues long. Trimming cost V 2 bases and J 7 bases, with 19 bases left between them. The CDR3 sequence: CASSFQGGGITNEQFF. The CDR3 DNA reads TGTGCCAGCAGCTTCCAGGGCGGAGGGATTACAAATGAGCAGTTCTTC.

The chain couples TRBV4-2 to TRBJ2-7; no firm D call. V gave up 1 base and J gave up 1 base, with 11 bases separating them. Germline-derived CDR1 and CDR2 are LGHNA and YNFKEQ. The CDR3 extends over 15 amino acids. In nucleotides, the CDR3 is TGTGCCAGCAGCCAAGTCTGGGCAGCTTCCTACGAGCAGTACTTC. This translates into CASSQVWAASYEQYF.

The chain uses TRBV15 and TRBJ2-2; 8 bases are shared with TRBD1. V trimming: 9 bases; J trimming: 6 bases; junction bases outside the gene matches: 12. The CDR3 has 15 residues. CDR1 and CDR2 from the germline V gene are LNHNV and YYDKDF (reference sequence). CDR3 bases: TGTGCCACGGCAATGCAGGGGGCGGTGTCCGGGGAGCTGTTTTTT. This sequence encodes CATAMQGAVSGELFF. The variable domain in full, completed from reference TRBV15 and TRBJ2-2, reads DAMVIQNPRYQVTQFGKPVTLSCSQTLNHNVMYWYQQKSSQAPKLLFHYYDKDFNNEADTPDNFQSRRPNTSFCFLDIRSPGLGDTAMYLCATAMQGAVSGELFFGEGSRLTVL.

This clonotype was found a few times. The gene calls are TRBV11-3 and TRBJ1-6; D is undetermined. V was cut by 5 bases and J by 9 bases, with 23 bases left in between. CDR1 and CDR2 (germline): SGHNT, YENEEA. The CDR3 sequence is 17 residues long. The CDR3 sequence: CASSRLTDGKAISPLHF. The CDR3 coding sequence is TGTGCCAGCAGCCGCCTAACTGATGGGAAAGCGATTTCACCCCTCCACTTT.

This clonotype has a handful of counts. The genes are TRBV6-6 and TRBJ1-1; D remains ambiguous. V was pared by 5 bases and J by 4 bases, with 5 bases between. In germline, CDR1 is MNHNY, CDR2 SVGAGI (reference sequence). The CDR3 is 11 residues long. In DNA, the CDR3 is TGTGCCAGCAGTCCCATCACTGAAGCTTTCTTT. Translated, it gives CASSPITEAFF.

This clonotype was recorded a few times. This sequence joins TRBV29-1 and TRBJ2-1, with TRBD2 identical over 11 bases. With 5 bases clipped from V and 8 bases from J, the junction kept 20 bases outside the gene matches. From germline, CDR1 is SQVTM and CDR2 ANQGSEA. The CDR3 sequence is 18 residues long. The CDR3 DNA sequence: TGCAGCGTTCGCAGGACAGGCCAGCGACTAGCGGGAAGCGATGAGCAGTTCTTC. Amino acid sequence: CSVRRTGQRLAGSDEQFF.

In this sample, this clonotype turned up a few times. The V call is TRBV29-1, the J call TRBJ2-2; 11 nucleotides line up with TRBD2. Losses at the gene ends were 7 bases for V and 1 base for J; bases not matched to a gene: 2. From germline, CDR1 is SQVTM and CDR2 ANQGSEA. The CDR3 loop spans 14 amino acids. The CDR3 DNA sequence: TGCAGCGCCGGGACTAGCGGGAACACCGGGGAGCTGTTTTTT. This encodes CSAGTSGNTGELFF.

At least ten counts were recorded for this clonotype. This chain joins TRBV15 and TRBJ2-1; 11 nucleotides match TRBD2. Germline V lookup: CDR1 LNHNV, CDR2 YYDKDF (reference sequence). Germline trimming cut 2 bases from V and 6 bases from J; bases unmatched to any gene: 9. There are 17 residues in the CDR3. CDR3 in amino acids: CATSRPNSGGAGNEQFF. CDR3 nucleotide sequence: TGTGCCACCAGCAGACCCAATAGCGGGGGGGCGGGCAATGAGCAGTTCTTC.

This chain links TRBV11-2 with TRBJ2-7, with TRBD2 matching 8 bases. Trimming removed 2 bases from V and 6 bases from J; junction bases left unmatched: 6. This CDR3 has 14 residues. CDR1 is SGHAT, CDR2 FQNNGV, per germline. In DNA, the CDR3 is TGTGCCAGCAGCTTAATGGCGGGAGGCGGCGAGCAGTACTTC. This sequence encodes CASSLMAGGGEQYF.

This clonotype was counted many times. CDR3 in DNA: TGTGCCAGCAGTTTTAGGGGACGTAGCTCTGGAAACACCATATATTTT. Translated: CASSFRGRSSGNTIYF. The chain combines TRBV12-3 or TRBV12-4 with TRBJ1-3, with D possibly TRBD1 on 5 matching bases. This CDR3 region has 16 residues. V gave up 3 bases and J gave up 0 bases, with 12 bases separating them.

This rearrangement joins TRBV6-5 to TRBJ1-2, with D hard to call. The CDR3 contains 12 residues. Germline V gene lookup returns CDR1 MNHEY and CDR2 SVGAGI. Trimming removed 6 bases from V and 5 bases from J, with 10 bases in between. The CDR3 region has the DNA TGTGCCAGCAGAAGGACCGATTATGGCTACACCTTC. It yields the protein CASRRTDYGYTF.